These T cell receptor beta chains were read from a single sample in a study of CD8+ T cells in alopecia areata. Some clones are missing from TCRdb's copy, which holds only in-frame ones; the method was immunoSEQ multiplex PCR. The profile covers 85,000 to 110,000 clones, with just over 85% appearing a single time and approximately 12% taken by the ten largest. Material: CD8+ T cells sorted from blood, obtained between weeks 30 and 35, from a patient treated with tofacitinib. These receptors came from a human donor with alopecia areata. Both conserved end residues are part of each CDR3. Fields, in order: J gene, clone size, V gene, D gene, CDR3 DNA, CDR3 protein. The D gene is left open where the match is weak. The size of a clone is reported for some rows only, either as once, few or many, or as a class for expanded clones.

J: TRBJ1-1; size: NA; V: TRBV9; D: TRBD1; DNA: TGTGCCAGCAGCGTAGGCAGGGGGCCTACTGAAGCTTTCTTT; CDR3: CASSVGRGPTEAFF
J: TRBJ2-7; size: NA; V: TRBV27; D: TRBD1; DNA: TGTGCCAGCAGTTCACGACAGGGGGACGAGCAGTACTTC; CDR3: CASSSRQGDEQYF
J: TRBJ2-1; size: NA; V: TRBV27; D: NA; DNA: TGTGCCAGCCGACCGGGTACGAGCTCCTACAATGAGCAGTTCTTC; CDR3: CASRPGTSSYNEQFF
J: TRBJ2-7; size: NA; V: TRBV9; D: TRBD1; DNA: TGTGCCAGCAGTCCCGCCGGGAACAGGGGGGCCTACGAGCAGTACTTC; CDR3: CASSPAGNRGAYEQYF
J: TRBJ1-2; size: NA; V: TRBV29-1; D: NA; DNA: TGCAGCGTTGGAAATGTAGATAGGAGATATGGCTACACCTTC; CDR3: CSVGNVDRRYGYTF
J: TRBJ1-1; size: NA; V: TRBV23-1; D: NA; DNA: TGCGCCAGCAGTCAATCAAGAAGAGAAGAGGGGAACACTGAAGCTTTCTTT; CDR3: CASSQSRREEGNTEAFF
J: TRBJ2-3; size: NA; V: TRBV29-1; D: NA; DNA: TGCAGCGTTGAAGAGGGGCAGGGCACGCAGTATTTT; CDR3: CSVEEGQGTQYF
J: TRBJ2-7; size: NA; V: TRBV9; D: NA; DNA: TGTGCCAGCAGCTCGGACATCGGCTACGAGCAGTACTTC; CDR3: CASSSDIGYEQYF
J: TRBJ2-3; size: NA; V: TRBV5-4; D: NA; DNA: TGTGCCAGCAGCTTGGCCTTGTCTCGGGCAGATACGCAGTATTTT; CDR3: CASSLALSRADTQYF
J: TRBJ1-4; size: NA; V: TRBV19; D: NA; DNA: TGTGCCAGTAGTGCCGGCACAGCAACTAATGAAAAACTGTTTTTT; CDR3: CASSAGTATNEKLFF
J: TRBJ1-1; size: NA; V: TRBV9; D: NA; DNA: TGTGCCAGCAGCGTAAGGTGGACGGGATTGAACACTGAAGCTTTCTTT; CDR3: CASSVRWTGLNTEAFF
J: TRBJ2-7; size: NA; V: TRBV2; D: TRBD2; DNA: TGTGCCAGCCCCCCGGCGGGGGAAGTATCCTACGAGCAGTACTTC; CDR3: CASPPAGEVSYEQYF
J: TRBJ2-7; size: few; V: TRBV6-5; D: NA; DNA: TGTGCCAGCAGTTACTCGTCGGACGGAGCCTACGAGCAGTACTTC; CDR3: CASSYSSDGAYEQYF
J: TRBJ1-4; size: NA; V: TRBV15; D: NA; DNA: TGTGCCACCGGCAAGACAGCAACTAATGAAAAACTGTTTTTT; CDR3: CATGKTATNEKLFF
J: TRBJ2-1; size: NA; V: TRBV5-1; D: NA; DNA: TGCGCCAGCAGCTTGAGTGGGGGCGGCGGGAATGAGCAGTTCTTC; CDR3: CASSLSGGGGNEQFF
J: TRBJ2-7; size: NA; V: TRBV27; D: NA; DNA: TGTGCCAGCAGTTGGGGCTACGAGCAGTACTTC; CDR3: CASSWGYEQYF
J: TRBJ2-3; size: NA; V: TRBV27; D: NA; DNA: TGTGCCAGCAGTTCCGGGATCACGGCGCGGGATACGCAGTATTTT; CDR3: CASSSGITARDTQYF
J: TRBJ1-1; size: NA; V: TRBV19; D: NA; DNA: TGTGCCAGTAGTATCCCGGGCACTGAAGCTTTCTTT; CDR3: CASSIPGTEAFF
J: TRBJ1-1; size: NA; V: TRBV6-5; D: NA; DNA: TGTGCCAGCATCTCAGGTGGGAACACTGAAGCTTTCTTT; CDR3: CASISGGNTEAFF
J: TRBJ1-5; size: NA; V: TRBV5-1; D: NA; DNA: TGCGCCAGCAGCTTAGCAGGGACCAATCAGCCCCAGCATTTT; CDR3: CASSLAGTNQPQHF
J: TRBJ1-5; size: NA; V: TRBV27; D: NA; DNA: TGTGCCAGCAGTTTGTTCCAGGGAAGCAATCAGCCCCAGCATTTT; CDR3: CASSLFQGSNQPQHF
J: TRBJ2-1; size: NA; V: TRBV7-9; D: NA; DNA: TGTGCCAGCAGCTCTGGGCCGGAAAGGTTCTTC; CDR3: CASSSGPERFF
J: TRBJ2-1; size: NA; V: TRBV5-6; D: NA; DNA: TGTGCCAGCAGCTTGGTACGTCAGCCCTACAATGAGCAGTTCTTC; CDR3: CASSLVRQPYNEQFF
J: TRBJ2-7; size: NA; V: TRBV10-3; D: NA; DNA: TGTGCCATCGGGGCAGGGTCGGACGAGCAGTACTTC; CDR3: CAIGAGSDEQYF
J: TRBJ1-2; size: NA; V: TRBV2; D: NA; DNA: TGTGCCAGCAGTGAATACCCCTTATCCACGGGGGGCTACACCTTC; CDR3: CASSEYPLSTGGYTF
J: TRBJ2-1; size: NA; V: TRBV5-1; D: TRBD2; DNA: TGCGCCAGCAGTAAAATTGGGACTAGCGGGGGTAATGAGCAGTTCTTC; CDR3: CASSKIGTSGGNEQFF
J: TRBJ2-3; size: NA; V: TRBV7-9; D: TRBD2; DNA: TGTGCCAGCAGCCTCCTAACTAGCGGGAGTACTTATACGCAGTATTTT; CDR3: CASSLLTSGSTYTQYF
J: TRBJ1-5; size: NA; V: TRBV4-2; D: NA; DNA: TGTGCCAGCAGCCACGGGTCTAGCAATCAGCCCCAGCATTTT; CDR3: CASSHGSSNQPQHF
J: TRBJ1-1; size: NA; V: TRBV10-2; D: NA; DNA: TGCGCCAGCAGTCCCCAGACAGGCCTGAACACTGAAGCTTTCTTT; CDR3: CASSPQTGLNTEAFF
J: TRBJ2-3; size: NA; V: TRBV7-6; D: TRBD2; DNA: TGTGCCAGCAGCTTCAGCGGGGGCACAGATACGCAGTATTTT; CDR3: CASSFSGGTDTQYF
J: TRBJ2-1; size: NA; V: TRBV5-6; D: NA; DNA: TGTGCCAGCAGCTTGGTTCCGCTATCCTACAATGAGCAGTTCTTC; CDR3: CASSLVPLSYNEQFF
J: TRBJ2-1; size: NA; V: TRBV11-2; D: NA; DNA: TGTGCCAGCAGCCCAATAGGGGGGGCCGAGGTGAATGAGCAGTTCTTC; CDR3: CASSPIGGAEVNEQFF
J: TRBJ2-7; size: NA; V: TRBV10-3; D: NA; DNA: TGTGCCATCAGTGAGTCTCCGGCAGGGCAATCCTACGAGCAGTACTTC; CDR3: CAISESPAGQSYEQYF
J: TRBJ2-1; size: NA; V: TRBV6-5; D: NA; DNA: TGTGCCAGCAGTTATTCTGGTGGGGAGCAGTTCTTC; CDR3: CASSYSGGEQFF
J: TRBJ1-2; size: NA; V: TRBV13; D: TRBD1; DNA: TGTGCCAGCAGCGATCCGGGACAGGGGGCGCGAGGCTACACCTTC; CDR3: CASSDPGQGARGYTF
J: TRBJ2-2; size: NA; V: TRBV29-1; D: TRBD1; DNA: TGCAGCGTTGTAGGGGACAGGGCCACCGGGGAGCTGTTTTTT; CDR3: CSVVGDRATGELFF
J: TRBJ2-4; size: few; V: TRBV9; D: NA; DNA: TGTGCCAGCAGCGGCGGAGCAGGGGTAGCCAAAAACATTCAGTACTTC; CDR3: CASSGGAGVAKNIQYF
J: TRBJ2-6; size: NA; V: TRBV27; D: NA; DNA: TGTGCAACGGGGTCTGGGGCCAACGTCCTGACTTTC; CDR3: CATGSGANVLTF
J: TRBJ1-2; size: NA; V: TRBV7-9; D: TRBD1; DNA: TGTGCCAGCAAAGGACAGGGGACAGATCCTAACTATGGCTACACCTTC; CDR3: CASKGQGTDPNYGYTF
J: TRBJ2-7; size: NA; V: TRBV5-8; D: NA; DNA: TGTGCCAGCAGCTTGACAGGGAAGGGATACGAGCAGTACTTC; CDR3: CASSLTGKGYEQYF
J: TRBJ1-1; size: NA; V: TRBV6-5; D: NA; DNA: TGTGCCAGCAGTTACGGGGAGGGCACTGAAGCTTTCTTT; CDR3: CASSYGEGTEAFF
J: TRBJ1-1; size: NA; V: TRBV29-1; D: NA; DNA: TGCAGCGTTGAAGGGATTCGCACTGAAGCTTTCTTT; CDR3: CSVEGIRTEAFF
J: TRBJ1-5; size: NA; V: TRBV9; D: NA; DNA: TGTGCCAGCAGCGTAGGGTCAGGGATTGGACAGCCCCAGCATTTT; CDR3: CASSVGSGIGQPQHF
J: TRBJ2-1; size: NA; V: TRBV5-1; D: TRBD2; DNA: TGCGCCAGCAGCTCCGGGACTAGCGGGACTTACAATGAGCAGTTCTTC; CDR3: CASSSGTSGTYNEQFF
J: TRBJ1-1; size: NA; V: TRBV7-8; D: NA; DNA: TGTGCCAGCAGCTTCGGGGGAGGGGATGGCACTGAAGCTTTCTTT; CDR3: CASSFGGGDGTEAFF
J: TRBJ2-7; size: NA; V: TRBV27; D: NA; DNA: TGTGCCAGCAGTTTATCGGGTACCCACGAGCAGTACTTC; CDR3: CASSLSGTHEQYF
J: TRBJ1-2; size: NA; V: TRBV7-3; D: NA; DNA: TGTGCCAGCAGCTTGGGGGCCCCACCGGATGGCTACACCTTC; CDR3: CASSLGAPPDGYTF
J: TRBJ2-1; size: NA; V: TRBV5-1; D: TRBD2; DNA: TGCGCCAGCAGCTTGGGACTAGCCCCAGACACATACAATGAGCAGTTCTTC; CDR3: CASSLGLAPDTYNEQFF
J: TRBJ2-7; size: NA; V: TRBV5-1; D: NA; DNA: TGCGCCAGCAGCCCCTCCGGCACCTACGAGCAGTACTTC; CDR3: CASSPSGTYEQYF
J: TRBJ2-7; size: NA; V: TRBV6-6; D: NA; DNA: TGTGCCAGCAGTTACGGACCTTACGAGCAGTACTTC; CDR3: CASSYGPYEQYF
J: TRBJ2-3; size: NA; V: TRBV10-1; D: NA; DNA: TGCGCCAGTCGACAGTCTAGCACAGATACGCAGTATTTT; CDR3: CASRQSSTDTQYF
J: TRBJ2-1; size: NA; V: TRBV4-1; D: TRBD2; DNA: TGCGCCAGCAGCCAGGGAGGGGGGACTAGCGGAACCAATGAGCAGTTCTTC; CDR3: CASSQGGGTSGTNEQFF
J: TRBJ2-2; size: NA; V: TRBV2; D: TRBD2; DNA: TGTGCCACCGGGAGGATCGGGGAGCTGTTTTTT; CDR3: CATGRIGELFF
J: TRBJ2-7; size: NA; V: TRBV27; D: NA; DNA: TGTGCCAGCAGTTCCCCCGCAACCCTTTACGAGCAGTACTTC; CDR3: CASSSPATLYEQYF
J: TRBJ1-5; size: NA; V: TRBV6-1; D: TRBD1; DNA: TGTGCCAGCATTTATGGACAGGGGGAGAATCAGCCCCAGCATTTT; CDR3: CASIYGQGENQPQHF